These 21 T cell receptor beta chains were all obtained from the same sample, sequenced in a study of T cell repertoires in ileal Crohn's disease. The repertoire was sequenced with immunoSEQ multiplex PCR; TCRdb's copy has only in-frame clones and lacks some. The sample shows approximately 15,000 clones, roughly 70% of them seen only once. The specimen sequenced was ileal tissue. The source of these receptors is an adult with Crohn's disease.

The table lists this clone with a few counts. This sequence joins TRBV19 and TRBJ2-4; D perhaps matches TRBD1 (5 bases). Germline CDR1 LNHDA, CDR2 SQIVND (reference sequence). V was pared by 3 bases and J by 4 bases, with 13 bases between. The CDR3 runs 15 residues. In DNA form, the CDR3 reads TGTGCCAGTAGTATTAGAAGGGGCCCTAAAAACATTCAGTACTTC. Encoded protein: CASSIRRGPKNIQYF.

The rearrangement uses TRBV30 and TRBJ2-3; 7 bases are a match to TRBD2. The CDR3 is made up of 13 amino acids. V lost 1 base to trimming and J lost 4 bases; unmatched junction nucleotides: 2. The germline gives CDR1 GTSNPN, CDR2 SVGIG (reference sequence). CDR3 sequence reads: CAWSARGADTQYF. In nucleotides, the CDR3 is TGTGCCTGGAGTGCCCGGGGGGCAGATACGCAGTATTTT.

The table lists this clone with a few counts. The rearrangement uses TRBV10-3 and TRBJ1-2, with TRBD1 matching over 8 bases. The germline CDR1 and CDR2 sequences are ENHRY and SYGVKD. This CDR3 has 13 amino acids. V dropped 5 bases and J dropped 8; count of bases not matched to a gene: 7. CDR3 region: CAISKQGADGYTF. DNA of the CDR3: TGTGCCATCAGTAAGCAGGGGGCGGACGGCTACACCTTC.

This clone turned up a few times. The CDR3 protein is CASSLNRDSREQFF. As DNA, the CDR3 is TGTGCCAGCAGTTTAAACCGGGACTCCCGGGAGCAGTTCTTC. The rearrangement links TRBV11-3 to TRBJ2-1, with D possibly being TRBD2 (6 bases). Germline loops: CDR1 SGHNT, CDR2 YENEEA. CDR3 length: 14 residues. Trimming left V 6 bases short and J 10 bases short, with 19 bases between.

In its sample, this clone was seen once. The gene calls are TRBV15 and TRBJ2-1; 8 positions match TRBD2. In germline, CDR1 is LNHNV, CDR2 YYDKDF (reference sequence). This CDR3 is built from 16 residues. V trimming: 1 base; J trimming: 2 bases; junction bases outside the gene matches: 4. As DNA, the CDR3 is TGTGCCACCAGCAGAGGGACTAGCCGAACCTACAATGAGCAGTTCTTC. Its protein is CATSRGTSRTYNEQFF.

CDR3: CASSLRDRGYSPLHF. CDR3 sequence (DNA): TGCGCCAGCAGCCTCCGGGACAGGGGCTATTCACCCCTCCACTTT. The chain combines TRBV5-1 with TRBJ1-6; 10 positions match TRBD1. Looked up from germline, CDR1 is SGHRS and CDR2 is YFSETQ. This CDR3 has 15 amino acids. J gave up 8 bases and V 4 bases, and 6 bases lay outside the gene matches. Variable domain in full (rest from reference TRBV5-1 and TRBJ1-6): KAGVTQTPRYLIKTRGQQVTLSCSPISGHRSVSWYQQTPGQGLQFLFEYFSETQRNKGNFPGRFSGRQFSNSRSEMNVSTLELGDSALYLCASSLRDRGYSPLHFGNGTRLTVT.

The J gene is TRBJ2-6, the V gene TRBV12-5; D uncertain. Germline CDR1 and CDR2: LGHNT and FRNRAP. V lost 7 bases and J lost 4, with 8 bases in between. The CDR3 has 13 amino acids. CDR3 amino acids: CASVLSGANVLTF. CDR3 bases: TGTGCTAGTGTACTGAGCGGGGCCAACGTCCTGACTTTC.

This clone has just a few counts. Other DNA sequences in the same sample also yield this CDR3. V is TRBV10-3 and J is TRBJ2-7; a possible D gene is TRBD2 (5 bases). V gave up 0 bases and J gave up 3 bases, with 9 bases separating them. This CDR3 is 14 amino acids long. Germline V gene lookup returns CDR1 ENHRY and CDR2 SYGVKD. In DNA form, the CDR3 reads TGTGCCATCAGTGAGTCTCGCGGAGGCTACGAGCAGTACTTC. It codes for CAISESRGGYEQYF.

The V gene is TRBV7-8, the J gene TRBJ1-4; no firm D call. This CDR3 has 15 residues. V lost 3 bases to trimming and J lost 0 bases, with 8 bases between them. Looked up from germline, CDR1 is SGHVS and CDR2 is FQNEAQ. CDR3: CASSFSDATNEKLFF. In nucleotides, the CDR3 is TGTGCCAGCAGCTTTAGCGATGCAACTAATGAAAAACTGTTTTTT.

The genes are TRBV7-3 and TRBJ2-2; D possibly corresponds to TRBD2 (7 bases). The germline V gene encodes CDR1 SGHTA and CDR2 FQGTGA. Trimming took off 1 base at V and 6 bases at J, with 12 bases between the two ends. The CDR3 covers 15 residues. CDR3 coding DNA: TGTGCCAGCAGCTTAAGACAGGCGGGGGCCGGGGAGCTGTTTTTT. Its translation is CASSLRQAGAGELFF.

This clone turned up a few times. The chain carries TRBV7-7 and TRBJ1-3; possible D gene TRBD1, 6 bases. The V gene's germline CDR1 is SSHAT and CDR2 FNYEAQ (reference sequence). The CDR3 has 13 amino acids. With 5 bases removed from V and 4 bases from J, the gap between germline ends came to 9 bases. The CDR3 region is CASSKDRGNTIYF. The CDR3, as DNA: TGTGCCAGCAGCAAAGACAGGGGAAACACCATATATTTT.

The genes are TRBV5-6 and TRBJ2-5, with 7 nucleotides matching TRBD1. With V trimmed by 4 bases and J by 5 bases, 8 bases remained unmatched. CDR3 length equals 14 residues. Germline V CDR1 and CDR2: SGHDT, YYEEEE. The CDR3 DNA follows: TGTGCCAGCAGCAAGGGACAGCGCGGGGAGACCCAGTACTTC. As protein: CASSKGQRGETQYF. Full variable domain (missing parts from reference TRBV5-6 and TRBJ2-5): DAGVTQSPTHLIKTRGQQVTLRCSPKSGHDTVSWYQQALGQGPQFIFQYYEEEERQRGNFPDRFSGHQFPNYSSELNVNALLLGDSALYLCASSKGQRGETQYFGPGTRLLVL.

The chain recombines TRBV6-1 with TRBJ1-4, with a possible D match to TRBD1 (5 bases). The V end lost 6 bases, the J end lost 0 bases, and 8 bases lay between the germline ends. This CDR3 comprises 14 residues. CDR1 and CDR2 from the germline V gene are MNHNS and SASEGT. This chain's CDR3 is CASRQGTTNEKLFF. Here the CDR3 DNA reads TGTGCCAGCAGGCAGGGAACAACTAATGAAAAACTGTTTTTT.

The rearrangement links TRBV2 to TRBJ2-7, with 12 bases aligning to TRBD1. The CDR3 length is 16 residues. V trimming: 6 bases; J trimming: 7 bases; junction bases outside the gene matches: 13. The germline gives CDR1 SNHLY, CDR2 FYNNEI. The CDR3 loop reads CASSAGTGGVMWEQYF. The DNA of the CDR3 is TGTGCCAGCAGCGCGGGGACAGGGGGCGTCATGTGGGAGCAGTACTTC.

The rearrangement links TRBV5-1 to TRBJ1-1, with 7 bases that match TRBD1. The CDR3 extends over 14 amino acids. The germline V gene has CDR1 SGHRS and CDR2 YFSETQ. The ends lost 6 bases at V and 4 bases at J; junction bases unmatched: 9. The CDR3 bases are TGCGCCAGCACCCCGACAGGGAAGGGCACTGAAGCTTTCTTT. Its protein is CASTPTGKGTEAFF.

V and J are TRBV2 and TRBJ1-1; D ambiguous. There are 13 residues in the CDR3. Between the trimmed V and J ends, which lost 3 bases and 3 bases, there was a span of 8 bases. Germline V CDR1 and CDR2: SNHLY, FYNNEI. CDR3 nucleotide sequence: TGTGCCAGCAGTGATAACGAGTACACTGAAGCTTTCTTT. This translates into CASSDNEYTEAFF. Supplemented by reference TRBV2 and TRBJ1-1, the full variable domain reads EPEVTQTPSHQVTQMGQEVILRCVPISNHLYFYWYRQILGQKVEFLVSFYNNEISEKSEIFDDQFSVERPDGSNFTLKIRSTKLEDSAMYFCASSDNEYTEAFFGQGTRLTVV.

The genes are TRBV9 and TRBJ2-7; 12 nucleotides align to TRBD1. This CDR3 has 14 amino acids. Trimming cost V 4 bases and J 7 bases; bases outside gene matches: 6. CDR1 and CDR2 (germline): SGDLS, YYNGEE. CDR3 nucleotides: TGTGCCAGCAGCTCGGGACAGGGGGCGAGAGAGCAGTACTTC. It codes for CASSSGQGAREQYF.

The chain combines TRBV6-4 with TRBJ2-1; TRBD2 aligns across 8 bases. The length of the CDR3 is 16 residues. The germline gives CDR1 MRHNA, CDR2 SNTAGT. V gave up 3 bases and J gave up 2 bases; unmatched junction bases: 6. CDR3: CASSENSGEPYNEQFF. The CDR3 nucleotides read TGTGCCAGCAGTGAGAATAGCGGGGAACCCTACAATGAGCAGTTCTTC.

The V call is TRBV25-1, the J call TRBJ2-5; 8 bases agree with TRBD2. Looked up from germline, CDR1 is MGHDK and CDR2 is SYGVNS. V was pared by 1 base and J by 7 bases, with 11 bases of the junction left unmatched. The CDR3 length is 16 residues. The chain's CDR3 is CASSESEVVGLGTQYF. The CDR3 DNA reads TGTGCCAGCAGTGAATCGGAGGTGGTGGGACTAGGGACCCAGTACTTC.

This chain connects TRBV7-9 to TRBJ1-2, with D perhaps TRBD1 (5 bases). Germline V gives CDR1 SEHNR, CDR2 FQNEAQ (reference sequence). The germline V and J ends were trimmed by 3 bases and 4 bases, with 9 bases remaining between them. There are 13 residues in the CDR3. The CDR3 region has the DNA TGTGCCAGCAGCTTCGACAGCTTCTATGGCTACACCTTC. It codes for CASSFDSFYGYTF. Full variable domain (missing parts from reference TRBV7-9 and TRBJ1-2): DTGVSQNPRHKITKRGQNVTFRCDPISEHNRLYWYRQTLGQGPEFLTYFQNEAQLEKSRLLSDRFSAERPKGSFSTLEIQRTEQGDSAMYLCASSFDSFYGYTFGSGTRLTVV.

The chain couples TRBV7-6 to TRBJ2-3; D uncertain. Trimming shortened V by 0 bases and J by 5 bases, and 3 bases separated the two germline ends. The CDR3 loop spans 12 amino acids. CDR1 and CDR2 from the germline V gene are SGHVS and FNYEAQ. CDR3 sequence reads: CASSLAQDTQYF. DNA for the CDR3: TGTGCCAGCAGCTTAGCCCAAGATACGCAGTATTTT.